This T cell receptor beta chain originates from a study of glioma-infiltrating T cells. Overall study results and limits: Gliomas, especially low-grade, showed above-expected tissue-blood divergence; non-neoplastic patients showed below.

V lost 5 bases to trimming and J lost 0 bases, with 9 bases between them. This CDR3 region has 14 residues. Looked up from germline, CDR1 is LGHNA and CDR2 is YSLEER. The iRepertoire nested amplicon-rescue multiplex PCR amplified TCR alpha and beta CDR3s from RNA. Input was 100-400 ng of tissue mRNA or PBMC total RNA. TCRdb itself ran the multiplex PCR reads through MiXCR, one entry per CDR3 protein. The sample shows fewer than 200,000 distinct CDR3 sequences, about 32% of them seen only once. This clonotype was seen at least ten times. What it binds is unknown. The chain couples TRBV4-3 to TRBJ2-3, with a weak D call TRBD2 (6 bases). The TCR comes from a human donor with low-grade glioma or glioblastoma, undergoing nonglioma brain surgery, or in good health (not recorded which). The sample taken for sequencing was glioma tissue, nonneoplastic brain tissue, or PBMCs (not recorded which). Here the CDR3 reads CASSFGTSTDTQYF. The CDR3 region has the DNA TGCGCCAGCAGCTTTGGGACTAGCACAGATACGCAGTATTTT.